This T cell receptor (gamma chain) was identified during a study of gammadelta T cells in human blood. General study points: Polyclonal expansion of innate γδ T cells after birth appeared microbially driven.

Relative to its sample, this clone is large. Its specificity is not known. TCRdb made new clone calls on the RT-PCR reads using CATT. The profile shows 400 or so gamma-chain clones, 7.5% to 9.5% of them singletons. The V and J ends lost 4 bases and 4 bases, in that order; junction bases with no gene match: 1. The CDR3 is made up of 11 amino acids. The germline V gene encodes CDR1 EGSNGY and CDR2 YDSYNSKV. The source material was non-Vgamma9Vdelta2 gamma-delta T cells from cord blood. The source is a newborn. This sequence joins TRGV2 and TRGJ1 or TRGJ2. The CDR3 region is CATWEYYKKLF. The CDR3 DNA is TGTGCCACCTGGGAATATTATAAGAAACTCTTT.